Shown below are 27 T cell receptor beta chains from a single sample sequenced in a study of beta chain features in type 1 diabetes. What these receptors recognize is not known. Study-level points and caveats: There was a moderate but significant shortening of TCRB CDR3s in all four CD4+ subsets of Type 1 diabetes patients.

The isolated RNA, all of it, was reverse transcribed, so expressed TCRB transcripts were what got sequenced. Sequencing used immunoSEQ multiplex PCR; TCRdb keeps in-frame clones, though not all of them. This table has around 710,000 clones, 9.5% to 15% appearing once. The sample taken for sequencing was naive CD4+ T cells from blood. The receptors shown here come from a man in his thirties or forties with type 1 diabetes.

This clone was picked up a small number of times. CDR3 protein: CASSRGTGPQETQYF. In nucleotides, the CDR3 is TGTGCCAGCAGCCGTGGGACAGGGCCTCAAGAGACCCAGTACTTC. V and J are TRBV7-9 and TRBJ2-5; TRBD1 aligns across 9 bases. The V gene's germline CDR1 is SEHNR and CDR2 FQNEAQ (reference sequence). V shed 5 bases, J shed 2 bases, and the junction held 6 bases outside the gene matches. The CDR3 has 15 amino acids.

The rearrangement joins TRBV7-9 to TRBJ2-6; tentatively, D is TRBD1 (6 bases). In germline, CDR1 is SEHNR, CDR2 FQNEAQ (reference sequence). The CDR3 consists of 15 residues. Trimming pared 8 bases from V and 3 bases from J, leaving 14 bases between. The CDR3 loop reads CASPTGSRGANVLTF. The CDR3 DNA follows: TGTGCCAGCCCTACAGGGTCGCGTGGGGCCAACGTCCTGACTTTC. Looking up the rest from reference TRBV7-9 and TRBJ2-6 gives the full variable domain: DTGVSQNPRHKITKRGQNVTFRCDPISEHNRLYWYRQTLGQGPEFLTYFQNEAQLEKSRLLSDRFSAERPKGSFSTLEIQRTEQGDSAMYLCASPTGSRGANVLTFGAGSRLTVL.

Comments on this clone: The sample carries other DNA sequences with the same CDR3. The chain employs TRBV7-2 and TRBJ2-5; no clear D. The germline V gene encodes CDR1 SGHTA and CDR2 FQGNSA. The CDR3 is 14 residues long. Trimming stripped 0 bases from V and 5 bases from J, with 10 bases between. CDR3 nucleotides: TGTGCCAGCAGCTTAGCGCGCTCCGGGGAGACCCAGTACTTC. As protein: CASSLARSGETQYF.

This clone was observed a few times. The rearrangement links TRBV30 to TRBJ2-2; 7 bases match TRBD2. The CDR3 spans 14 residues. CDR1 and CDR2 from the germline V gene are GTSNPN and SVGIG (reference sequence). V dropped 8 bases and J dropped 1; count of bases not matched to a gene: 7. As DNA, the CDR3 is TGTGCCGGTACCGGGGGGTTGAACACCGGGGAGCTGTTTTTT. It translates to CAGTGGLNTGELFF.

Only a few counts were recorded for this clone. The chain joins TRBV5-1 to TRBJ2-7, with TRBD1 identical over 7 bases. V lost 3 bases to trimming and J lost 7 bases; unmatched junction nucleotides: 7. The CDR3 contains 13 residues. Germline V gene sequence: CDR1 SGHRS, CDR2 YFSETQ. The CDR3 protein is CASSSSTGLEQYF. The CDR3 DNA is TGCGCCAGCAGCTCCTCGACAGGGCTTGAGCAGTACTTC.

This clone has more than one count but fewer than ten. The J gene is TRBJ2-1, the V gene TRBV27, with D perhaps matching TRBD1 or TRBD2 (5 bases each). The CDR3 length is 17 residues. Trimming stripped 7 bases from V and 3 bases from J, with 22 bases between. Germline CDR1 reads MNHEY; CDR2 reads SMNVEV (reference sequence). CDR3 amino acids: CASTSEFFRGHYNEQFF. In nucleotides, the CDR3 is TGTGCCAGCACGTCCGAGTTTTTCCGGGGCCACTACAATGAGCAGTTCTTC.

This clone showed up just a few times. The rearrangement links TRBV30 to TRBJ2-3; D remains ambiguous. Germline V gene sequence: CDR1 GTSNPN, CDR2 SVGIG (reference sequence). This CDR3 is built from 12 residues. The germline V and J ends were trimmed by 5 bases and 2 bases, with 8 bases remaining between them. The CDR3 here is CAWARITDTQYF. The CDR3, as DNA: TGTGCCTGGGCCAGGATCACAGATACGCAGTATTTT.

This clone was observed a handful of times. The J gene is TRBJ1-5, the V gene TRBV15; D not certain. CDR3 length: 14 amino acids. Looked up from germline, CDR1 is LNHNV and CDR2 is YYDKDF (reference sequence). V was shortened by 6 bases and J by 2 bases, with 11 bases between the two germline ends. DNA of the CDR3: TGTGCCACCAGATACGATATAGGCAATCAGCCCCAGCATTTT. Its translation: CATRYDIGNQPQHF.

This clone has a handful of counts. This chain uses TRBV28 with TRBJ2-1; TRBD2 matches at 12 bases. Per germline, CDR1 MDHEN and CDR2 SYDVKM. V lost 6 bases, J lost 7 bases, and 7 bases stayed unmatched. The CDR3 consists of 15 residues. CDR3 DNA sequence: TGTGCCAGCAGACCTAGCGGGGGGGCAGGAAATGAGCAGTTCTTC. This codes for CASRPSGGAGNEQFF. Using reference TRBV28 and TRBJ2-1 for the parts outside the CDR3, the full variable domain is DVKVTQSSRYLVKRTGEKVFLECVQDMDHENMFWYRQDPGLGLRLIYFSYDVKMKEKGDIPEGYSVSREKKERFSLILESASTNQTSMYLCASRPSGGAGNEQFFGPGTRLTVL.

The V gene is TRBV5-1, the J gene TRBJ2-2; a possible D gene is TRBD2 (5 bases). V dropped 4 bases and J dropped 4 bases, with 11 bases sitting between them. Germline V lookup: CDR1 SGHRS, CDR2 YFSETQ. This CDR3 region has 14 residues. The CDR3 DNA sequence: TGCGCCAGCAGCCACGGGGAGCGCACCGGGGAGCTGTTTTTT. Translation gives CASSHGERTGELFF.

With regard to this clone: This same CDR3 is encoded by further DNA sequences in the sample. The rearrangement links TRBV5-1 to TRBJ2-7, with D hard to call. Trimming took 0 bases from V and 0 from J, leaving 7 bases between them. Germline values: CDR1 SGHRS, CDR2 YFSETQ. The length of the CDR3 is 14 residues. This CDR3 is CASSLDGVSYEQYF. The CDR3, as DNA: TGCGCCAGCAGCTTGGACGGAGTCTCCTACGAGCAGTACTTC.

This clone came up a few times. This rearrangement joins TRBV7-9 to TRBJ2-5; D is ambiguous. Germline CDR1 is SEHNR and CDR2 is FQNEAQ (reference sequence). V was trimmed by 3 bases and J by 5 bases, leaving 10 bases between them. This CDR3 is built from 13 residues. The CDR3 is CASSFPVSETQYF. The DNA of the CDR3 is TGTGCCAGCAGCTTTCCCGTCTCGGAGACCCAGTACTTC. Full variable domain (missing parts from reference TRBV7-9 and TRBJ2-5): DTGVSQNPRHKITKRGQNVTFRCDPISEHNRLYWYRQTLGQGPEFLTYFQNEAQLEKSRLLSDRFSAERPKGSFSTLEIQRTEQGDSAMYLCASSFPVSETQYFGPGTRLLVL.

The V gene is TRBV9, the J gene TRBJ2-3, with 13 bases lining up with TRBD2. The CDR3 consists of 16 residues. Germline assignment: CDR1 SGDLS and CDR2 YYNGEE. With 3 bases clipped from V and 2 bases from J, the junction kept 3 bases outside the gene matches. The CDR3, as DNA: TGTGCCAGCAGCGCCACTAGCGGGGGGGACACAGATACGCAGTATTTT. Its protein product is CASSATSGGDTDTQYF.

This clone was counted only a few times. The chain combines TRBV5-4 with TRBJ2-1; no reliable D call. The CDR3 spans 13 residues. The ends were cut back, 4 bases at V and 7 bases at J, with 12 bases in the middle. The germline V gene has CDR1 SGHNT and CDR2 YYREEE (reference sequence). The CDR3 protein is CASSLPQENEQFF. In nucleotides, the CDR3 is TGTGCCAGCAGCCTCCCCCAGGAGAATGAGCAGTTCTTC.

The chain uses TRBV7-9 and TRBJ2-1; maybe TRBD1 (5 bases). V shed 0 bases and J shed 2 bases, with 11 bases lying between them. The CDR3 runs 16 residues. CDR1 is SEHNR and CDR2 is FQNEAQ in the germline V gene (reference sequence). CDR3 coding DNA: TGTGCCAGCAGCTTAGCGCAGGCAGGGCCCTACAATGAGCAGTTCTTC. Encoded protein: CASSLAQAGPYNEQFF. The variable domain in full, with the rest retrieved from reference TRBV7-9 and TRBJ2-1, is DTGVSQNPRHKITKRGQNVTFRCDPISEHNRLYWYRQTLGQGPEFLTYFQNEAQLEKSRLLSDRFSAERPKGSFSTLEIQRTEQGDSAMYLCASSLAQAGPYNEQFFGPGTRLTVL.

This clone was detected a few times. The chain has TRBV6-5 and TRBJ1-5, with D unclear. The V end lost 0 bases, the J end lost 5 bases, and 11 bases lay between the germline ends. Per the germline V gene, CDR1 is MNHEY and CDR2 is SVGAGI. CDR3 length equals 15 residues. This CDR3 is CASSYSSGLDQPQHF. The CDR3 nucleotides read TGTGCCAGCAGTTACTCGAGTGGGCTGGATCAGCCCCAGCATTTT.

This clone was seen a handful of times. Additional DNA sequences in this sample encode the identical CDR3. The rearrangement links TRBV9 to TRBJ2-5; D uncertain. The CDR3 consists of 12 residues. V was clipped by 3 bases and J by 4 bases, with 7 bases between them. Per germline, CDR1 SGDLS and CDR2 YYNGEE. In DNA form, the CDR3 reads TGTGCCAGCAGCGCCTCCGGAGAGACCCAGTACTTC. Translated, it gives CASSASGETQYF.

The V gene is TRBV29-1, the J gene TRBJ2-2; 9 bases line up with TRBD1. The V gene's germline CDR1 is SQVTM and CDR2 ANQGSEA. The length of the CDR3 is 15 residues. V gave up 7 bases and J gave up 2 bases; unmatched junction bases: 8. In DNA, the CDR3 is TGCAGCGCACATGGGACAGGGATAAACACCGGGGAGCTGTTTTTT. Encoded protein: CSAHGTGINTGELFF.

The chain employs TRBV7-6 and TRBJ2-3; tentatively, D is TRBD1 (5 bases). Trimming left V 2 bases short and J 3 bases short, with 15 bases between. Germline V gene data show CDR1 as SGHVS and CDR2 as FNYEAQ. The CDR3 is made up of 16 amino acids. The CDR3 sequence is CASSLRPRDSTDTQYF. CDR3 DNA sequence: TGTGCCAGCAGCTTACGGCCCCGAGACAGTACAGATACGCAGTATTTT.

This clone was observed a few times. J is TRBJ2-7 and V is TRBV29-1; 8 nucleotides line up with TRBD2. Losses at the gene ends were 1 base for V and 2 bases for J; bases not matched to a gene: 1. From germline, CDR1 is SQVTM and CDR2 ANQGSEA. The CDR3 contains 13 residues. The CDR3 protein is CSVEGGGPYEQYF. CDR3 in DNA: TGCAGCGTTGAAGGCGGGGGGCCCTACGAGCAGTACTTC.

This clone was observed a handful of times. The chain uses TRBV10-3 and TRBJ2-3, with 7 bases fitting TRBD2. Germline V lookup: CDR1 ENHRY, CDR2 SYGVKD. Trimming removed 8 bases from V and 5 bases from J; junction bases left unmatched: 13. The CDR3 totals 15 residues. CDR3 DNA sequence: TGTGCCATCGGGAGCGGGGTAGGTGACAGAGATACGCAGTATTTT. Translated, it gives CAIGSGVGDRDTQYF.

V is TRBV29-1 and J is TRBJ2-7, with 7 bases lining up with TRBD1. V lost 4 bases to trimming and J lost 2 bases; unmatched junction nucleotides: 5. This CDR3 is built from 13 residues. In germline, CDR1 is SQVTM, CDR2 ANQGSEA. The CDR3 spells CSVGGQGAYEQYF. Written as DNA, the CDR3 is TGCAGCGTTGGAGGGCAGGGGGCCTACGAGCAGTACTTC.

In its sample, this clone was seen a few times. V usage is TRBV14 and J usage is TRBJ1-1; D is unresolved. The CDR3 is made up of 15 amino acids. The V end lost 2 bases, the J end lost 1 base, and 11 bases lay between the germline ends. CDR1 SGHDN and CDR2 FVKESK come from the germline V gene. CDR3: CASSQQPTGNTEAFF. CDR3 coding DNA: TGTGCCAGCAGCCAACAACCGACGGGGAACACTGAAGCTTTCTTT.

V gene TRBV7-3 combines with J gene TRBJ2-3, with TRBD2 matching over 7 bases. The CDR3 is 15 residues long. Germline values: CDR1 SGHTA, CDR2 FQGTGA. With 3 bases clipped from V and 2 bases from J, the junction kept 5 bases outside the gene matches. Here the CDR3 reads CASSFGTTSTDTQYF. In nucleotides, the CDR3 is TGTGCCAGCAGCTTCGGGACTACGTCCACAGATACGCAGTATTTT.

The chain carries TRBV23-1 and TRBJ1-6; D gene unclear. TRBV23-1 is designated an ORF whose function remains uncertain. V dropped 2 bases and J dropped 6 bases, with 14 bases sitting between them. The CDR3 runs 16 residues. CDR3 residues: CASSQVGHRTNSPLHF. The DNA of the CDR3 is TGCGCCAGCAGTCAAGTTGGGCATCGGACTAATTCACCCCTCCACTTT.

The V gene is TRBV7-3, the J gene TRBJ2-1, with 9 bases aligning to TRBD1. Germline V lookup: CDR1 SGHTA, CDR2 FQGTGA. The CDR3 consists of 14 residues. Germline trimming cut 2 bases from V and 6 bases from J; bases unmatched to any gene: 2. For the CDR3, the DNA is TGTGCCAGCAGCTTAGGGGACAGGGCCAATGAGCAGTTCTTC. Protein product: CASSLGDRANEQFF.

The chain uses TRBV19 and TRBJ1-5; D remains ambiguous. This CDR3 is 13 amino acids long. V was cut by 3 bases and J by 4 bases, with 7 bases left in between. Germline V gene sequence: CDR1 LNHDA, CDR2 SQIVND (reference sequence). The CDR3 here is CASSIPLNQPQHF. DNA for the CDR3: TGTGCCAGTAGTATTCCCCTTAATCAGCCCCAGCATTTT.